This T cell receptor beta chain was found in a study of technical replicates of blood from several donors. This CDR3 is built from 14 residues. Germline CDR1 and CDR2: SGDLS and YYNGEE. The V gene end was trimmed by 4 bases and the J gene end by 7 bases; junction bases not matched to a gene: 6. Generated by immunoSEQ multiplex PCR, the TCRdb table keeps only in-frame clones and is missing some. Of about 99,000 clones listed, about 95% are singletons. Sequencing was done on a sample of T cells isolated from PBMCs. The receptor's source is a human donor in good health. V gene TRBV9 combines with J gene TRBJ1-3; 9 bases fit TRBD1. CDR3 bases: TGTGCCAGCAGCTCCAGGACAGGGGAGAACACCATATATTTT. It codes for CASSSRTGENTIYF.